The clone carrying this T cell receptor beta chain was seen just once. What it binds is not known. This specimen comes from a study of shared clonotypes between healthy human individuals. Study summary: Per donor, three plates held CD4 naive cells, three held CD4 memory, two held CD8 naive and one held CD8 memory.

The method was immunoSEQ multiplex PCR; TCRdb's version includes in-frame clones alone and lacks a portion of them. Of under 2.5 million clones detected, 85% to 95% appear once; the ten largest clones hold around 0.4%. The study, taken as a whole, reports: For sorted subsets, rarefaction showed incomplete sequencing despite large depth.

The sequencing sample was made of naive CD4+ T cells from PBMCs. Subset here: CD45RA+ positively selected. This sequence originates from a man aged 18 to 29 in good health. Some clones in this sample may be carry-over from other donors' samples.

The CDR3 DNA is TGCGCCAGCAGCCAAGTCCCGGGACAGGGTTTGAATGGCTACACCTTC. Protein sequence: CASSQVPGQGLNGYTF. This chain connects TRBV4-1 to TRBJ1-2; 9 positions match TRBD1. This CDR3 is built from 16 residues. CDR1 and CDR2 (germline): MGHRA, YSYEKL. The V segment lost 1 base and the J segment 6 bases; nucleotides outside the gene matches: 9.